This paragraph reports one TCR beta chain. Its antigen is undetermined. J gave up 4 bases and V 4 bases, and 18 bases lay outside the gene matches. CDR1 and CDR2 from the germline V gene are SGHDT and YYEEEE. The CDR3 contains 19 residues. As for time point: pretreatment peripheral blood. Locally advanced or metastatic urothelial carcinoma was diagnosed in the patients. The repertoire was sequenced with immunoSEQ multiplex PCR; TCRdb's copy has only in-frame clones and lacks some. The sample contains about 87,000 clones, roughly 89% of which appear only once. This sample is part of a study of PD-L1 blockade in urothelial cancer. Study overall: The study recovered a median of around 150,000 T cells per blood sample.

The study's findings and limits: Better survival was predicted by below-median pretreatment blood TCR clonality.

The sequencing used PBMCs, collected around atezolizumab (anti-PD-L1) treatment. The V call is TRBV5-6, the J call TRBJ2-3; 10 bases are a match to TRBD2. The clonotype comes from a man between 60 and 70 years old with urothelial cancer. This CDR3 is CASSIYTGTSASRADTQYF. CDR3 bases: TGTGCCAGCAGCATATATACCGGGACTAGCGCCAGTAGGGCAGATACGCAGTATTTT.